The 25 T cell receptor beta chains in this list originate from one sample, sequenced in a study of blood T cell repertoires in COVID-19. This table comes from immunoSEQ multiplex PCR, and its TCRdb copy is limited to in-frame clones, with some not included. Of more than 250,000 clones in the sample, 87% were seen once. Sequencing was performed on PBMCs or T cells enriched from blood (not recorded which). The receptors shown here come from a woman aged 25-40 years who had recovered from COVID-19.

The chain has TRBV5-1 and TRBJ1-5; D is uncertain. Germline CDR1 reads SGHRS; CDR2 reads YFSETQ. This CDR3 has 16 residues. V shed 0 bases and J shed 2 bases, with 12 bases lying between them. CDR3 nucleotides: TGCGCCAGCAGCTTGGTACCTGGGCCAGGCAATCAGCCCCAGCATTTT. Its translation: CASSLVPGPGNQPQHF.

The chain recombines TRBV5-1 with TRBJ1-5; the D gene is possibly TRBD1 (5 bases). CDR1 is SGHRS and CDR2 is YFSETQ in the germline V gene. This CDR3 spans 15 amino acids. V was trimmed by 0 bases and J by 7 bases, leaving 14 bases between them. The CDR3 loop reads CASSLGEGTGQPQHF. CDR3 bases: TGCGCCAGCAGCTTGGGGGAGGGGACGGGACAGCCCCAGCATTTT.

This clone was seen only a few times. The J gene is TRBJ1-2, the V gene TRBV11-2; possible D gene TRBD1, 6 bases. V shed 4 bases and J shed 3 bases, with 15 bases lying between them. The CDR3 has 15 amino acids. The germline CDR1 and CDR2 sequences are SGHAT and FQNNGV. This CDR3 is CASSYSAGADYGYTF. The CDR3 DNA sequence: TGTGCCAGCAGCTACTCGGCAGGGGCAGACTATGGCTACACCTTC.

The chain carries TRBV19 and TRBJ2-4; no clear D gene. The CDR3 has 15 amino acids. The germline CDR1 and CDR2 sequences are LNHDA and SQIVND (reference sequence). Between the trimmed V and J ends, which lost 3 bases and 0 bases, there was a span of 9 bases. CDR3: CASSIRVQAKNIQYF. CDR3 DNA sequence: TGTGCCAGTAGTATCCGCGTCCAAGCCAAAAACATTCAGTACTTC.

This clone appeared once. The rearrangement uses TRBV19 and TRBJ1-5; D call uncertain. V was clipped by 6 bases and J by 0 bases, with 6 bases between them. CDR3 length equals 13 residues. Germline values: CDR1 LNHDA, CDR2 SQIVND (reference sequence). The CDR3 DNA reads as TGTGCCAGTAGCCCTTATAGCAATCAGCCCCAGCATTTT. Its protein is CASSPYSNQPQHF.

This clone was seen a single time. CDR3 bases: TGTGCCAGCAGTCGCGCCAAGGGGGGGACTGAAGCTTTCTTT. Translation: CASSRAKGGTEAFF. This chain joins TRBV11-2 and TRBJ1-1; tentatively, D is TRBD1 (6 bases). Germline assignment: CDR1 SGHAT and CDR2 FQNNGV. V was cut by 6 bases and J by 5 bases, with 16 bases left in between. There are 14 residues in the CDR3.

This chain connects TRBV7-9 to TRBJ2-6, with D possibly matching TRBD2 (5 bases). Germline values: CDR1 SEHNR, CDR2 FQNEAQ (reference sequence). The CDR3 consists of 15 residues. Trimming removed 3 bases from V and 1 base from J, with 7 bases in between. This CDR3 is CASSFRGSGANVLTF. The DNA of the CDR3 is TGTGCCAGCAGCTTCCGCGGGTCTGGGGCCAACGTCCTGACTTTC.

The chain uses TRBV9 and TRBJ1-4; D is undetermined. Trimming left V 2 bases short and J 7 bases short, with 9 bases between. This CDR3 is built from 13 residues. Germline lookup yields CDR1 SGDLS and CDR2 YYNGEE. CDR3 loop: CASSVGVGEKLFF. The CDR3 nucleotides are TGTGCCAGCAGCGTCGGGGTTGGTGAAAAACTGTTTTTT.

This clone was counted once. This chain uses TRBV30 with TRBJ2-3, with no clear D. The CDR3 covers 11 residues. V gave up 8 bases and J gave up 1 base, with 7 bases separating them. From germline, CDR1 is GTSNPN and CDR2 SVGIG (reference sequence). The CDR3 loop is CATAGTDTQYF. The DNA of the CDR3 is TGTGCCACGGCGGGCACAGATACGCAGTATTTT. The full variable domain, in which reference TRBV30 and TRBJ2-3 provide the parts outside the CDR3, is SQTIHQWPATLVQPVGSPLSLECTVEGTSNPNLYWYRQAAGRGLQLLFYSVGIGQISSEVPQNLSASRPQDRQFILSSKKLLLSDSGFYLCATAGTDTQYFGPGTRLTVL.

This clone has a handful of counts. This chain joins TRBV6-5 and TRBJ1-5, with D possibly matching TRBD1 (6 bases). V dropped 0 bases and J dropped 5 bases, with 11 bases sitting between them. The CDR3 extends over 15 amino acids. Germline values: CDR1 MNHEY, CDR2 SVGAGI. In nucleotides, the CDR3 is TGTGCCAGCAGTTACTCGTCGCCAGGGGATCAGCCCCAGCATTTT. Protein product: CASSYSSPGDQPQHF.

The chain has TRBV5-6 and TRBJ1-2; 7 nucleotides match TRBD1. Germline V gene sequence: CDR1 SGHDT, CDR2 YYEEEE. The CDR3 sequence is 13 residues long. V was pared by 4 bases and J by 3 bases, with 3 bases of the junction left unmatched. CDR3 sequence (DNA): TGTGCCAGCAGCATCGGGACAGACTATGGCTACACCTTC. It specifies CASSIGTDYGYTF.

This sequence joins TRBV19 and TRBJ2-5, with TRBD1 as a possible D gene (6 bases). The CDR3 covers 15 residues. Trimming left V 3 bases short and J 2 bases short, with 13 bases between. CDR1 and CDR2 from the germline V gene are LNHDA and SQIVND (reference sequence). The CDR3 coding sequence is TGTGCCAGTAGTATCGACAGGAAAAGGCAAGAGACCCAGTACTTC. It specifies CASSIDRKRQETQYF.

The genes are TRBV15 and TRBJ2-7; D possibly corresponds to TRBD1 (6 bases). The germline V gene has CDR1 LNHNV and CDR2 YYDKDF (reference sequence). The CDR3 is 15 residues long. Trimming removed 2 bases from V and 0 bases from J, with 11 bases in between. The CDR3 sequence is CATSRPDRYSYEQYF. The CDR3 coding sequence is TGTGCCACCAGCAGACCTGACAGGTACTCCTACGAGCAGTACTTC.

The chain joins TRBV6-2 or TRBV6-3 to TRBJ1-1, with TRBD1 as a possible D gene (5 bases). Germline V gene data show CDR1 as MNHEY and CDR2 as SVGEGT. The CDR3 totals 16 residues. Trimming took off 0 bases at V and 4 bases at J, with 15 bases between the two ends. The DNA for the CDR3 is TGTGCCAGCAGTTACTCGGCGGGGGACCTGATCACTGAAGCTTTCTTT. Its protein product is CASSYSAGDLITEAFF.

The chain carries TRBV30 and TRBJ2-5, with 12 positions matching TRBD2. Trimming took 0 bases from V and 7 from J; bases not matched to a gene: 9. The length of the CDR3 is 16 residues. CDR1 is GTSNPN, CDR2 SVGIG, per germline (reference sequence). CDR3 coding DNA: TGTGCCTGGAGTGTATCGGCTAGCGGGGGGGTTGGGACCCAGTACTTC. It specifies CAWSVSASGGVGTQYF.

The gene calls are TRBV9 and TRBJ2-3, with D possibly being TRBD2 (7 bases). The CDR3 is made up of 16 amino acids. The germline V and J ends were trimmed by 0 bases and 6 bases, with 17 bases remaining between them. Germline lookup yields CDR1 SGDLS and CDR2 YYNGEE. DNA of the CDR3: TGTGCCAGCAGCGTAGGACGGGGGGCCGCCCCCGATACGCAGTATTTT. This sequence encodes CASSVGRGAAPDTQYF.

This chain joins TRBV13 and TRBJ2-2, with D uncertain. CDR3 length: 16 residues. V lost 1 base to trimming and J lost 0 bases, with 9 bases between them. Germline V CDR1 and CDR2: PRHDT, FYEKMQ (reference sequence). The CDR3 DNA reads TGTGCCAGCAGCTTAGCCTACAGAGCGAACACCGGGGAGCTGTTTTTT. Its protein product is CASSLAYRANTGELFF.

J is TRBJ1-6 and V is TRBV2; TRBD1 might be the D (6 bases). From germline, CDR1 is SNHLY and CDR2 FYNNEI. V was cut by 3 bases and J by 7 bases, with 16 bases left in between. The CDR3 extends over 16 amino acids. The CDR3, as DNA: TGTGCCAGCAGTGAGGCTGGGGGGGCTTTGAATTCACCCCTCCACTTT. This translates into CASSEAGGALNSPLHF. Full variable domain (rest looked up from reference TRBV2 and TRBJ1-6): EPEVTQTPSHQVTQMGQEVILRCVPISNHLYFYWYRQILGQKVEFLVSFYNNEISEKSEIFDDQFSVERPDGSNFTLKIRSTKLEDSAMYFCASSEAGGALNSPLHFGNGTRLTVT.

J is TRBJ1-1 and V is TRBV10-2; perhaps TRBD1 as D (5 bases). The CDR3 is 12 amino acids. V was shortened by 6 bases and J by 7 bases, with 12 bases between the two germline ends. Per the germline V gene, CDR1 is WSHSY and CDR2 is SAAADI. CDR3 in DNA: TGCGCCAGCAGGGGGCCGACAGATGAAGCTTTCTTT. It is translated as CASRGPTDEAFF.

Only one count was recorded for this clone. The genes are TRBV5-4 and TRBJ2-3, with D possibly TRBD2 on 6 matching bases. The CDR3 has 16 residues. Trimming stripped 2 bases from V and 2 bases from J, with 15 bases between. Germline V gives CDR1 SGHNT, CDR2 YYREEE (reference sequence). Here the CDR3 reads CASSFVGGPSTDTQYF. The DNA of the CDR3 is TGTGCCAGCAGCTTCGTAGGAGGGCCCTCCACAGATACGCAGTATTTT.

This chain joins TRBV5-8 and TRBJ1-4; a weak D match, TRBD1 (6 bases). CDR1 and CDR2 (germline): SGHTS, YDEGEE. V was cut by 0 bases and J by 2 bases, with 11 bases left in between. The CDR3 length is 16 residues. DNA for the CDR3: TGTGCCAGCAGCTTGGAGGGGGGGAGGACTAATGAAAAACTGTTTTTT. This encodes CASSLEGGRTNEKLFF.

For the CDR3, the DNA is TGTGCCAGCTCAACCAAGACAGGGTCTGGCTATGGCTACACCTTC. Encoded protein: CASSTKTGSGYGYTF. This chain links TRBV18 with TRBJ1-2; 7 bases map to TRBD1. There are 15 residues in the CDR3. V shed 5 bases and J 4 bases; nucleotides not matched to a gene: 10. CDR1 is KGHSH, CDR2 LQKENI, per germline.

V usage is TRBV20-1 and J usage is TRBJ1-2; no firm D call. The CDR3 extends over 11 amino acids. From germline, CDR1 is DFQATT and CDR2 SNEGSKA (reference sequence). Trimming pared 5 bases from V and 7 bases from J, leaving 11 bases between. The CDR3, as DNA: TGCAGTGCTCACTTCCTCGGTGGCTACACCTTC. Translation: CSAHFLGGYTF.

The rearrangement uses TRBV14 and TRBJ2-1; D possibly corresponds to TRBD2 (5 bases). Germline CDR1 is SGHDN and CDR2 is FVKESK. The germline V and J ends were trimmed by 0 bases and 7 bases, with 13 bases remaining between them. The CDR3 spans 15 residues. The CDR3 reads CASSQDFGGVNEQFF. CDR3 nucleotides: TGTGCCAGCAGCCAAGATTTCGGAGGTGTTAATGAGCAGTTCTTC.

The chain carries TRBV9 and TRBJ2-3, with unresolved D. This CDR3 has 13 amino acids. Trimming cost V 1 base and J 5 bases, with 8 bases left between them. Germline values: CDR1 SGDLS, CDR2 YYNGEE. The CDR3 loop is CASSVLGGDTQYF. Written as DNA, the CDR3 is TGTGCCAGCAGCGTACTCGGCGGAGATACGCAGTATTTT.